The rows below give T cell receptor beta chains drawn from one sample of a study of T cell changes during pregnancy in multiple sclerosis. Using immunoSEQ multiplex PCR, the repertoire was profiled, and TCRdb retains in-frame clones only, with some absent. The table has 45,000 to 55,000 clones, 80% to 95% seen once; the top ten hold 0.55% to 0.65%. The sequencing here drew on CD4+ T cells from peripheral blood mononuclear cells, taken after pregnancy. The receptors were sampled from a female donor in good health, enrolled as a control in a pregnancy study. Each CDR3 is given with its conserved first and last residue. A D gene is named only where the DNA matches it firmly. For some rows the clone size is stated as once, few or many, or as a class when expanded; others skip it.

TRBD1	NA	TRBJ2-7	TRBV19	CASSTIRAGTGGYEQYF	TGTGCCAGTAGTACGATCCGTGCAGGGACAGGGGGCTACGAGCAGTACTTC
NA	NA	TRBJ2-7	TRBV5-6	CASSYTPPYEQYF	TGTGCCAGCAGCTACACCCCCCCGTACGAGCAGTACTTC
NA	NA	TRBJ2-4	TRBV2	CASSDTLVANKNIQYF	TGTGCCAGCAGCGACACACTCGTGGCCAACAAAAACATTCAGTACTTC
NA	NA	TRBJ2-1	TRBV4-2	CASSQDHLLLGSYNEQFF	TGTGCCAGCAGCCAAGATCACCTACTCCTAGGCTCCTACAATGAGCAGTTCTTC
TRBD1	NA	TRBJ1-3	TRBV7-2	CASSVGQGAFGNTIYF	TGTGCCAGCAGCGTAGGACAGGGGGCGTTCGGAAACACCATATATTTT
TRBD2	NA	TRBJ2-7	TRBV7-2	CASSFQLAGGTAQYF	TGTGCCAGCAGCTTTCAACTAGCGGGAGGGACCGCGCAGTACTTC
NA	NA	TRBJ2-3	TRBV18	CASSPGDDTQYF	TGTGCCAGCTCCCCCGGGGATGATACGCAGTATTTT
NA	NA	TRBJ2-1	TRBV5-1	CASSLATTRTNEQFF	TGCGCCAGCAGCTTGGCTACCACCCGAACCAATGAGCAGTTCTTC
NA	once	TRBJ1-5	TRBV7-8	CASSLGAVSLSNQPQHF	TGTGCCAGCAGCTTAGGGGCCGTGAGTCTTAGCAATCAGCCCCAGCATTTT
TRBD1	NA	TRBJ2-3	TRBV27	CASSWTGPGADTQYF	TGTGCCAGCAGTTGGACAGGGCCGGGTGCAGATACGCAGTATTTT
TRBD2	NA	TRBJ2-5	TRBV11-2	CASSLELLAGAQETQYF	TGTGCCAGCAGCTTAGAATTGCTAGCGGGGGCACAAGAGACCCAGTACTTC
TRBD1	once	TRBJ1-2	TRBV19	CASSTTGGWDYGYTF	TGTGCCAGTAGTACTACAGGGGGCTGGGACTATGGCTACACCTTC
NA	once	TRBJ1-2	TRBV11-2	CASSSYPSRDKGYGYTF	TGTGCCAGCAGCTCCTATCCAAGCCGGGACAAGGGCTATGGCTACACCTTC
NA	NA	TRBJ2-1	TRBV7-9	CASSLNTGLNEQFF	TGTGCCAGCAGCTTAAACACTGGGCTCAATGAGCAGTTCTTC
TRBD2	NA	TRBJ2-3	TRBV10-3	CAISQPTSGRASTQYF	TGTGCCATCAGCCAACCAACTAGCGGGAGGGCCTCTACGCAGTATTTT
NA	NA	TRBJ1-2	TRBV7-8	CASSSRGSGYTF	TGTGCCAGCAGCTCCCGAGGTTCGGGCTACACCTTC
NA	NA	TRBJ2-1	TRBV9	CASSVGVSDNEQFF	TGTGCCAGCAGCGTAGGAGTGAGCGACAATGAGCAGTTCTTC
NA	few	TRBJ1-1	TRBV18	CASSPQQNTEAFF	TGTGCCAGCTCACCACAACAGAACACTGAAGCTTTCTTT
TRBD2	NA	TRBJ2-5	TRBV6-5	CASRVTSGPQETQYF	TGTGCCAGCAGGGTCACTAGCGGGCCCCAAGAGACCCAGTACTTC
TRBD2	NA	TRBJ2-7	TRBV5-1	CASSLVASGSAYEQYF	TGCGCCAGCAGCTTGGTGGCTAGCGGGAGCGCCTACGAGCAGTACTTC
NA	NA	TRBJ2-5	TRBV27	CASSLFKTTETQYF	TGTGCCAGCAGTTTATTTAAGACAACAGAGACCCAGTACTTC
NA	NA	TRBJ2-2	TRBV5-6	CASSLVGGGDAGELFF	TGTGCCAGCAGCTTGGTAGGAGGGGGCGACGCCGGGGAGCTGTTTTTT
TRBD2	NA	TRBJ2-7	TRBV7-8	CASSYRTSGGYEQYF	TGTGCCAGCAGCTATCGGACTAGCGGAGGCTACGAGCAGTACTTC
TRBD2	NA	TRBJ2-2	TRBV6-1	CASRLAGANTGELFF	TGTGCCAGCAGATTAGCGGGGGCGAACACCGGGGAGCTGTTTTTT
NA	NA	TRBJ1-5	TRBV25-1	CASRESNQPQHF	TGTGCCAGCAGGGAGAGCAATCAGCCCCAGCATTTT
TRBD1	NA	TRBJ2-1	TRBV19	CASAGQGAGEQFF	TGTGCCAGTGCCGGACAGGGGGCAGGTGAGCAGTTCTTC
NA	NA	TRBJ1-2	TRBV9	CASSVQGGGWGYTF	TGTGCCAGCAGCGTACAGGGAGGTGGATGGGGCTACACCTTC
TRBD2	NA	TRBJ2-5	TRBV7-2	CASSYQAGERETQYF	TGTGCCAGCAGCTATCAAGCGGGAGAGCGTGAGACCCAGTACTTC